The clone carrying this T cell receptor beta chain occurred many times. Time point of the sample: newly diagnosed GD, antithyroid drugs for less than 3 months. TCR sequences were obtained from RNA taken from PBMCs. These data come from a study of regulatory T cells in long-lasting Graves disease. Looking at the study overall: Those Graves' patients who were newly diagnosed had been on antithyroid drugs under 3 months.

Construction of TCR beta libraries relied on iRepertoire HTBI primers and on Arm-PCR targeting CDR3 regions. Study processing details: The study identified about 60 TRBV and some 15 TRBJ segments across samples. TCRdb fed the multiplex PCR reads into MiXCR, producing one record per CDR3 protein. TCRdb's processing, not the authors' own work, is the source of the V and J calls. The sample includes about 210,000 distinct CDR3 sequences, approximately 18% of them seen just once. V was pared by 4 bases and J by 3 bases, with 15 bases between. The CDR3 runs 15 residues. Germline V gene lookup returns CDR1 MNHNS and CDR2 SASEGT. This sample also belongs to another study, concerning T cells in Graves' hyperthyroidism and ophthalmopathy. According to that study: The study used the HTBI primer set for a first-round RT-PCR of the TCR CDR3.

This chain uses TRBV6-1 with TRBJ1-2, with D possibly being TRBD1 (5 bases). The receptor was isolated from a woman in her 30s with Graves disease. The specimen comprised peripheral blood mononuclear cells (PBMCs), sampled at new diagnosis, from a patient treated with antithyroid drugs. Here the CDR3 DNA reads TGTGCCAGCAGTGTGGCGGCAGGGACTGACTATGGCTACACCTTC. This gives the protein CASSVAAGTDYGYTF.